The rows below give T cell receptor beta chains drawn from one sample of a study of T-cell reconstitution after alpha-beta-depleted transplantation in children. TCRdb used MiXCR to reprocess the PCR reads, holding one entry per CDR3 protein. This table holds tens of thousands of distinct CDR3 sequences, about a sixth found once. Sample: PBMCs, mostly from graft donor cells, taken 360 days after TCRalphabeta/CD19-depleted stem cell transplant. The receptors shown here come from a male patient between 2 and 10 years old who had a stem cell transplant for acute lymphoblastic leukemia, so the T cells may come from the graft donor. CDR3s include the opening cysteine and the closing phenylalanine or tryptophan. Each record gives: clone size, CDR3 length, D gene, V gene, J gene, CDR3 protein, CDR3 DNA. A D gene is named only where the DNA matches it firmly. The size entry is marked missing in some rows and otherwise reads once, few, many or a size class.

clone size: few; CDR3 length: 14; D gene: NA; V gene: TRBV5-8; J gene: TRBJ2-1; CDR3 protein: CASSGYPIRGKQFF; CDR3 DNA: TGTGCCAGCAGCGGATATCCTATTAGGGGGAAGCAGTTCTTC
clone size: many; CDR3 length: 16; D gene: TRBD2; V gene: TRBV20-1; J gene: TRBJ2-1; CDR3 protein: CSARDGNSGSIYEQFF; CDR3 DNA: TGCAGTGCTAGAGATGGGAATAGCGGGAGTATATATGAGCAGTTCTTC
clone size: NA; CDR3 length: 13; D gene: NA; V gene: TRBV25-1; J gene: TRBJ2-2; CDR3 protein: CASSAFWEGELFF; CDR3 DNA: TGTGCCAGCAGTGCCTTCTGGGAGGGGGAGCTGTTTTTT
clone size: few; CDR3 length: 17; D gene: NA; V gene: TRBV11-2; J gene: TRBJ2-1; CDR3 protein: CASSSPRGKSSYNEQFF; CDR3 DNA: TGTGCCAGCAGCTCTCCCAGGGGTAAGAGCTCCTACAATGAGCAGTTCTTC
clone size: NA; CDR3 length: 14; D gene: NA; V gene: TRBV29-1; J gene: TRBJ2-1; CDR3 protein: CSATPGVRVNEQFF; CDR3 DNA: TGCAGCGCCACGCCAGGGGTAAGGGTCAATGAGCAGTTCTTC
clone size: NA; CDR3 length: 11; D gene: NA; V gene: TRBV20-1; J gene: TRBJ2-7; CDR3 protein: CSATDRHEQYF; CDR3 DNA: TGCAGTGCAACCGACAGGCACGAGCAGTACTTC
clone size: NA; CDR3 length: 16; D gene: TRBD1; V gene: TRBV5-1; J gene: TRBJ2-5; CDR3 protein: CASSLRGTGGQETQYF; CDR3 DNA: TGCGCCAGCAGCTTGCGGGGGACAGGGGGCCAAGAGACCCAGTACTTC
clone size: medium-sized; CDR3 length: 13; D gene: NA; V gene: TRBV20-1; J gene: TRBJ2-3; CDR3 protein: CSAEGGSTDTQYF; CDR3 DNA: TGCAGTGCTGAGGGCGGAAGCACAGATACGCAGTATTTT
clone size: few; CDR3 length: 15; D gene: TRBD1; V gene: TRBV5-5; J gene: TRBJ2-7; CDR3 protein: CASSLSGTGPYEQYF; CDR3 DNA: TGTGCCAGCAGCTTGTCAGGGACAGGGCCCTACGAGCAGTACTTC
clone size: NA; CDR3 length: 11; D gene: TRBD1; V gene: TRBV2; J gene: TRBJ1-2; CDR3 protein: CASIRGKGYTF; CDR3 DNA: TGTGCCAGCATCAGGGGGAAGGGCTACACCTTC
clone size: many; CDR3 length: 13; D gene: TRBD1; V gene: TRBV10-3; J gene: TRBJ2-5; CDR3 protein: CAIRGTGEETQYF; CDR3 DNA: TGTGCCATCAGGGGGACAGGGGAAGAGACCCAGTACTTC
clone size: NA; CDR3 length: 14; D gene: NA; V gene: TRBV29-1; J gene: TRBJ2-1; CDR3 protein: CSTKTGTPYNEQFF; CDR3 DNA: TGCAGCACCAAAACCGGGACACCGTACAATGAGCAGTTCTTC
clone size: few; CDR3 length: 16; D gene: TRBD1; V gene: TRBV19; J gene: TRBJ2-7; CDR3 protein: CASSRRRQGGTYEQYF; CDR3 DNA: TGTGCCAGTAGTAGGAGAAGACAGGGGGGAACCTACGAGCAGTACTTC
clone size: NA; CDR3 length: 15; D gene: NA; V gene: TRBV15; J gene: TRBJ2-7; CDR3 protein: CATSRGRDSTYEQYF; CDR3 DNA: TGTGCCACCAGCAGAGGGCGGGACTCTACCTACGAGCAGTACTTC